The 32 T cell receptor beta chains below come from one sample, sequenced in a study of cytomegalovirus exposure and HLA in healthy donors. The primer mix had 60 Vbeta and 13 Jbeta primers. The table came from immunoSEQ multiplex PCR; TCRdb's copy has only in-frame clones and leaves some out. The sample lists tens of thousands of clones; approximately 60% were seen once. Material for sequencing was PBMCs. The source is a woman between 50 and 59 years old in good health and CMV-seropositive.

This clone was detected a few times. The rearrangement joins TRBV4-2 to TRBJ1-2; no firm D call. This CDR3 is built from 15 residues. Per germline, CDR1 LGHNA and CDR2 YNFKEQ. V was trimmed by 0 bases and J by 5 bases, leaving 13 bases between them. Written as DNA, the CDR3 is TGTGCCAGCAGCCAAGATGGAGGCGGGATGTATGGCTACACCTTC. This codes for CASSQDGGGMYGYTF.

This sequence joins TRBV5-1 and TRBJ2-1; 8 nucleotides match TRBD1. The CDR3 is made up of 13 amino acids. With 3 bases clipped from V and 8 bases from J, the junction kept 4 bases outside the gene matches. Germline CDR1 SGHRS, CDR2 YFSETQ. This chain's CDR3 is CASSWGTGYEQFF. The CDR3 region has the DNA TGCGCCAGCAGCTGGGGGACAGGCTATGAGCAGTTCTTC.

The rearrangement uses TRBV11-2 and TRBJ2-7; TRBD1 matches 8 bases. Trimming took 0 bases from V and 0 from J; bases not matched to a gene: 4. CDR1 SGHAT and CDR2 FQNNGV come from the germline V gene. There are 16 residues in the CDR3. This chain's CDR3 is CASSLDTGGSSYEQYF. The CDR3 DNA sequence: TGTGCCAGCAGCTTAGATACAGGGGGGAGCTCCTACGAGCAGTACTTC.

The gene calls are TRBV5-1 and TRBJ1-2, with D unclear. The CDR3 covers 14 residues. The V gene lost 3 bases and the J gene lost 4 bases, with 13 bases spanning the gap. From germline, CDR1 is SGHRS and CDR2 YFSETQ. CDR3 sequence: CASSSEGGFYGYTF. Written as DNA, the CDR3 is TGCGCCAGCAGCTCCGAGGGAGGGTTCTATGGCTACACCTTC.

The chain is built from TRBV30 and TRBJ1-2; D is uncertain. The germline gives CDR1 GTSNPN, CDR2 SVGIG (reference sequence). Trimming left V 3 bases short and J 4 bases short, with 6 bases between. The CDR3 length is 11 residues. The CDR3 sequence: CAWSPLYGYTF. The DNA of the CDR3 is TGTGCCTGGAGCCCTCTCTATGGCTACACCTTC.

The rearrangement joins TRBV5-6 to TRBJ1-1, with D possibly TRBD1 on 5 matching bases. The CDR3 is 15 residues long. Looked up from germline, CDR1 is SGHDT and CDR2 is YYEEEE. The germline V and J ends were trimmed by 4 bases and 0 bases, with 13 bases remaining between them. The CDR3 loop reads CASSRLDSMNTEAFF. DNA for the CDR3: TGTGCCAGCAGCCGCCTTGACAGCATGAACACTGAAGCTTTCTTT.

The chain carries TRBV18 and TRBJ2-1, with TRBD1 as a possible D gene (5 bases). With 3 bases removed from V and 6 bases from J, the gap between germline ends came to 15 bases. The CDR3 loop spans 15 amino acids. Germline V lookup: CDR1 KGHSH, CDR2 LQKENI. Here the CDR3 DNA reads TGTGCCAGCTCACCTAAAGGACAAACGTCCAATGAGCAGTTCTTC. It is translated as CASSPKGQTSNEQFF.

The J gene is TRBJ2-3, the V gene TRBV5-1; 12 nucleotides match TRBD2. The V gene end was trimmed by 4 bases and the J gene end by 4 bases; junction bases not matched to a gene: 1. Per the germline V gene, CDR1 is SGHRS and CDR2 is YFSETQ. The CDR3 is made up of 14 amino acids. CDR3 residues: CASSGTSGSDTQYF. The CDR3 coding sequence is TGCGCCAGCAGCGGGACTAGCGGGTCAGATACGCAGTATTTT.

This chain joins TRBV9 and TRBJ1-5; 7 bases are shared with TRBD1. This CDR3 is built from 16 residues. The V and J ends lost 4 bases and 7 bases, in that order; junction bases with no gene match: 14. From germline, CDR1 is SGDLS and CDR2 YYNGEE. CDR3 protein: CASSRSDRSDTQPQHF. The DNA of the CDR3 is TGTGCCAGCAGCCGTTCGGACAGGAGTGATACCCAGCCCCAGCATTTT. Full variable domain (missing parts from reference TRBV9 and TRBJ1-5): DSGVTQTPKHLITATGQRVTLRCSPRSGDLSVYWYQQSLDQGLQFLIQYYNGEERAKGNILERFSAQQFPDLHSELNLSSLELGDSALYFCASSRSDRSDTQPQHFGDGTRLSIL.

V and J are TRBV5-4 and TRBJ2-3; TRBD2 aligns across 12 bases. Losses at the gene ends were 3 bases for V and 5 bases for J; bases not matched to a gene: 7. Germline assignment: CDR1 SGHNT and CDR2 YYREEE (reference sequence). This CDR3 spans 16 amino acids. For the CDR3, the DNA is TGTGCCAGCAGCTCCCCTAGCGGGGGGGATGGAGATACGCAGTATTTT. Translation gives CASSSPSGGDGDTQYF.

This clone has only one observation. V is TRBV28 and J is TRBJ1-6; no clear D. V shed 3 bases and J shed 8 bases, with 11 bases lying between them. Germline V gene sequence: CDR1 MDHEN, CDR2 SYDVKM. The CDR3 runs to 14 residues. CDR3 sequence: CASSLGGPYSPLHF. The CDR3, as DNA: TGTGCCAGCAGTTTGGGAGGGCCTTATTCACCCCTCCACTTT.

The CDR3 DNA follows: TGTGCCAGCAGTGAAGGGGACAGGACAACCTACGAGCAGTACTTC. Amino acids: CASSEGDRTTYEQYF. J is TRBJ2-7 and V is TRBV2; TRBD1 aligns across 8 bases. CDR3 length: 15 residues. Germline V gives CDR1 SNHLY, CDR2 FYNNEI. V was clipped by 1 base and J by 2 bases; unmatched bases: 4.

This chain joins TRBV5-8 and TRBJ1-2; tentatively, D is TRBD1 (6 bases). Per germline, CDR1 SGHTS and CDR2 YDEGEE. V was trimmed by 4 bases and J by 4 bases, leaving 11 bases between them. The CDR3 length is 13 residues. The CDR3 loop is CASSPGEGYGYTF. In DNA, the CDR3 is TGTGCCAGCAGCCCAGGGGAAGGCTATGGCTACACCTTC.

This clone was detected only a few times. The CDR3 protein is CASSLVEGVDEQYF. CDR3 sequence (DNA): TGTGCCAGCAGCTTAGTTGAGGGGGTGGACGAGCAGTACTTC. This chain connects TRBV7-6 to TRBJ2-7; a weak D match, TRBD1 (6 bases). Trimming stripped 1 base from V and 5 bases from J, with 12 bases between. CDR3 length: 14 amino acids. Germline CDR1 is SGHVS and CDR2 is FNYEAQ.

Worth noting for this clone: One end of the junction is discordant with germline, which a read error may explain. The rearrangement links TRBV7-3 to TRBJ2-2; D may be TRBD2 (5 bases). This CDR3 has 16 residues. Germline CDR1 and CDR2: SGHTA and FQGTGA. The CDR3 loop is CVSSLGSSLTPGKLFF. As DNA, the CDR3 is TGTGTCAGCAGCTTAGGTTCCAGCCTAACACCGGGGAAGCTGTTTTTT.

The chain employs TRBV30 and TRBJ2-7; 7 bases fit TRBD1. This CDR3 spans 14 amino acids. CDR1 and CDR2 from the germline V gene are GTSNPN and SVGIG (reference sequence). The J segment lost 4 bases and the V segment lost 4 bases, leaving 10 bases of the junction unmatched. The CDR3 protein is CAWTVGTVSYEQYF. The DNA of the CDR3 is TGTGCCTGGACGGTTGGGACAGTGAGTTACGAGCAGTACTTC.

This clone was seen more than once but under ten times. This chain links TRBV19 with TRBJ2-1; possible D gene TRBD1, 6 bases. CDR3 size: 16 residues. Germline assignment: CDR1 LNHDA and CDR2 SQIVND (reference sequence). The germline V and J ends were trimmed by 6 bases and 5 bases, with 20 bases remaining between them. The CDR3 region is CASRRDIGRADNEQFF. CDR3 in DNA: TGTGCCAGTAGACGGGACATCGGGCGGGCAGACAATGAGCAGTTCTTC.

This clone was seen more than once but under ten times. The chain employs TRBV11-2 and TRBJ2-1, with TRBD2 matching over 7 bases. Per germline, CDR1 SGHAT and CDR2 FQNNGV. The CDR3 loop spans 14 amino acids. V trimming: 1 base; J trimming: 4 bases; junction bases outside the gene matches: 1. This CDR3 reads CASSLAGGYNEQFF. For the CDR3, the DNA is TGTGCCAGCAGCTTAGCGGGGGGATACAATGAGCAGTTCTTC.

J is TRBJ2-5 and V is TRBV7-9; the match to TRBD2 covers 11 bases. The germline V gene encodes CDR1 SEHNR and CDR2 FQNEAQ (reference sequence). This CDR3 contains 19 residues. The junction had 13 bases not matched to a gene; V was cut back by 2 bases and J by 2 bases. CDR3 in amino acids: CASSLLGLAGGTKQETQYF. The CDR3, as DNA: TGTGCCAGCAGCTTATTGGGCCTAGCGGGGGGTACCAAACAAGAGACCCAGTACTTC.

This clone was found a few times. The chain employs TRBV19 and TRBJ2-1; 9 nucleotides agree with TRBD1. Unmatched junction bases numbered 12, after V lost 9 bases and J lost 9 bases. The CDR3 totals 14 residues. Germline CDR1 and CDR2: LNHDA and SQIVND (reference sequence). CDR3 loop: CASEGAQGAAEQFF. The CDR3 bases are TGTGCCAGCGAGGGGGCACAGGGGGCGGCTGAGCAGTTCTTC.

V usage is TRBV2 and J usage is TRBJ2-5; TRBD1 is a possible D gene (6 bases). Trimming stripped 6 bases from V and 2 bases from J, with 16 bases between. This CDR3 region has 15 residues. Germline CDR1 reads SNHLY; CDR2 reads FYNNEI. CDR3 coding DNA: TGTGCCAGCAGCGGGGCCGGGACAACACAAGAGACCCAGTACTTC. It encodes CASSGAGTTQETQYF.

The gene calls are TRBV2 and TRBJ1-1; the D is unclear. V gave up 4 bases and J gave up 0 bases, with 6 bases separating them. This CDR3 is built from 13 residues. The germline V gene encodes CDR1 SNHLY and CDR2 FYNNEI. The CDR3 sequence is CASSGNLNTEAFF. Here the CDR3 DNA reads TGTGCCAGCAGTGGTAATCTGAACACTGAAGCTTTCTTT.

The V gene is TRBV29-1, the J gene TRBJ2-5; tentative D call: TRBD2 (6 bases). Germline assignment: CDR1 SQVTM and CDR2 ANQGSEA. The V and J ends lost 4 bases and 5 bases respectively, with 17 bases between them. The CDR3 loop spans 14 amino acids. The CDR3 nucleotides read TGCAGCGTTGTGGCTCACGGGGCGGGGGAGACCCAGTACTTC. It encodes CSVVAHGAGETQYF.

This clone was seen a handful of times. J is TRBJ1-1 and V is TRBV9; 7 bases match TRBD1. CDR1 and CDR2 from the germline V gene are SGDLS and YYNGEE. V shed 2 bases and J 4 bases; nucleotides not matched to a gene: 2. The length of the CDR3 is 13 residues. The CDR3 loop is CASSVWTGTEAFF. CDR3 DNA sequence: TGTGCCAGCAGCGTTTGGACAGGCACTGAAGCTTTCTTT.

This sequence joins TRBV29-1 and TRBJ1-2, with D possibly matching TRBD1 (5 bases). Germline CDR1 reads SQVTM; CDR2 reads ANQGSEA. This CDR3 contains 12 residues. The V end was cut by 4 bases, the J end by 8 bases, with 14 bases between. CDR3 coding DNA: TGCAGCGTTGTGGACGGGGGTTGGGGCTACACCTTC. Its protein is CSVVDGGWGYTF.

This clone is a singleton in its sample. The chain carries TRBV28 and TRBJ2-3, with 8 bases fitting TRBD1. The germline V gene encodes CDR1 MDHEN and CDR2 SYDVKM. This CDR3 has 15 amino acids. V lost 6 bases, J lost 1 base, and 6 bases stayed unmatched. The CDR3 loop reads CASRPDRARTDTQYF. CDR3 nucleotide sequence: TGTGCCAGCAGGCCGGACAGGGCCCGCACAGATACGCAGTATTTT.

This chain uses TRBV9 with TRBJ1-2; D might be TRBD1 (6 bases). CDR1 is SGDLS, CDR2 YYNGEE, per germline. The CDR3 loop spans 13 amino acids. Trimming pared 7 bases from V and 3 bases from J, leaving 13 bases between. Written as DNA, the CDR3 is TGTGCCAGCGCGGGGGGGGGCGACTATGGCTACACCTTC. As protein: CASAGGGDYGYTF.

The rearrangement uses TRBV10-3 and TRBJ1-5; D is possibly TRBD1 (5 bases). V was pared by 6 bases and J by 9 bases, with 12 bases between. The germline V gene has CDR1 ENHRY and CDR2 SYGVKD. The CDR3 consists of 12 residues. This chain's CDR3 is CAIRDPGGPQHF. The CDR3 region has the DNA TGTGCCATCAGGGACCCCGGGGGGCCCCAGCATTTT.

The V and J genes are TRBV5-4 and TRBJ2-2, with 11 bases lining up with TRBD1. Per the germline V gene, CDR1 is SGHNT and CDR2 is YYREEE (reference sequence). The trim removed 6 bases at V and 5 bases at J, leaving 9 bases unmatched. There are 16 residues in the CDR3. The chain's CDR3 is CASNTGTGGRTGELFF. CDR3 bases: TGTGCCAGCAATACCGGGACAGGGGGTCGGACCGGGGAGCTGTTTTTT.

This clone came up a few times. The rearrangement uses TRBV12-5 and TRBJ2-1, with a weak D call TRBD2 (7 bases). CDR1 is LGHNT and CDR2 is FRNRAP in the germline V gene. V was trimmed by 6 bases and J by 5 bases, leaving 11 bases between them. The CDR3 length is 13 residues. The CDR3 protein is CASGRGRNNEQFF. In DNA form, the CDR3 reads TGTGCTAGTGGGCGGGGGCGGAACAATGAGCAGTTCTTC.

Concerning this clone itself: A read error may produce the germline difference seen at one junction end. This chain joins TRBV7-9 and TRBJ2-5; no firm D call. The CDR3 spans 14 residues. Per the germline V gene, CDR1 is SEHNR and CDR2 is FQNEAQ (reference sequence). In DNA, the CDR3 is TGTTCCAGCAGCTTAATGAGATTACAAGAGACCCAGTACTTC. Its translation: CSSSLMRLQETQYF.

The CDR3 is CASRLAGLETQYF. For the CDR3, the DNA is TGTGCCAGCAGATTAGCGGGGCTGGAGACCCAGTACTTC. V gene TRBV2 combines with J gene TRBJ2-5; 8 nucleotides line up with TRBD2. The length of the CDR3 is 13 residues. Germline V gives CDR1 SNHLY, CDR2 FYNNEI. J gave up 5 bases and V 6 bases, and 5 bases lay outside the gene matches. Using reference TRBV2 and TRBJ2-5 for the parts outside the CDR3, the full variable domain is EPEVTQTPSHQVTQMGQEVILRCVPISNHLYFYWYRQILGQKVEFLVSFYNNEISEKSEIFDDQFSVERPDGSNFTLKIRSTKLEDSAMYFCASRLAGLETQYFGPGTRLLVL.